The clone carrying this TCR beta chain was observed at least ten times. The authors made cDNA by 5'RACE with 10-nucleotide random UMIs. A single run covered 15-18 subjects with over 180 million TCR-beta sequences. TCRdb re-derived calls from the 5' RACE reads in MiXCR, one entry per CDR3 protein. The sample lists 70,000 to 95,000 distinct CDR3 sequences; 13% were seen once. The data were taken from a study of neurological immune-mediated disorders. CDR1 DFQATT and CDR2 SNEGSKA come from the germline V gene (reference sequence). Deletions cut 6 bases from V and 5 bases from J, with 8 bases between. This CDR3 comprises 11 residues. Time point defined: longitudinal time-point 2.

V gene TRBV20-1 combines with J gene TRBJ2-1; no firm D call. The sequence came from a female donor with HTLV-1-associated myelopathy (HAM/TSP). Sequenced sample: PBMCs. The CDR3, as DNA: TGCAGTGCCGCCACGGACAATGAGCAGTTCTTC. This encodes CSAATDNEQFF.